These 14 T cell receptor beta chains originate from one sample sequenced in a study of blood T cell repertoires in COVID-19. Repertoires were generated with immunoSEQ multiplex PCR, while TCRdb's copy carries only in-frame clones and drops some. The repertoire holds under 250,000 clones, with about 90% as singletons. Sequenced material: peripheral blood. Receptors were obtained from an older woman with acute or convalescent COVID-19.

The rearrangement uses TRBV11-3 and TRBJ2-7, with a weak D call TRBD1 (6 bases). The length of the CDR3 is 13 residues. Trimming stripped 0 bases from V and 5 bases from J, with 8 bases between. Germline CDR1 and CDR2: SGHNT and YENEEA. The CDR3 loop is CASSLEQGHEQYF. The CDR3 bases are TGTGCCAGCAGCTTAGAACAGGGTCACGAGCAGTACTTC. The whole variable domain, remainder taken from reference TRBV11-3 and TRBJ2-7, is EAGVVQSPRYKIIEKKQPVAFWCNPISGHNTLYWYLQNLGQGPELLIRYENEEAVDDSQLPKDRFSAERLKGVDSTLKIQPAELGDSAVYLCASSLEQGHEQYFGPGTRLTVT.

In this sample, this clone turned up once. The V call is TRBV5-1, the J call TRBJ1-2; TRBD1 is a possible D gene (6 bases). V shed 0 bases and J shed 4 bases, with 10 bases lying between them. The CDR3 contains 14 residues. From germline, CDR1 is SGHRS and CDR2 YFSETQ. The CDR3 DNA sequence: TGCGCCAGCAGCTTGGAGGGGGTTGGCTATGGCTACACCTTC. It yields the protein CASSLEGVGYGYTF. Full variable domain (remainder filled in from reference TRBV5-1 and TRBJ1-2): KAGVTQTPRYLIKTRGQQVTLSCSPISGHRSVSWYQQTPGQGLQFLFEYFSETQRNKGNFPGRFSGRQFSNSRSEMNVSTLELGDSALYLCASSLEGVGYGYTFGSGTRLTVV.

The V gene is TRBV10-3, the J gene TRBJ2-2; D remains unclear. Germline assignment: CDR1 ENHRY and CDR2 SYGVKD. V was shortened by 5 bases and J by 7 bases, with 5 bases between the two germline ends. This CDR3 contains 11 residues. CDR3 coding DNA: TGTGCCATCAGTAGAGGCGGGGAGCTGTTTTTT. Translated: CAISRGGELFF.

The genes are TRBV30 and TRBJ2-3; 9 bases align to TRBD2. The CDR3 extends over 15 amino acids. V shed 0 bases and J 4 bases; nucleotides not matched to a gene: 5. CDR1 is GTSNPN, CDR2 SVGIG, per germline (reference sequence). CDR3 amino acids: CAWSVGGGAADTQYF. CDR3 nucleotide sequence: TGTGCCTGGAGTGTAGGCGGGGGGGCGGCAGATACGCAGTATTTT.

The V call is TRBV11-2, the J call TRBJ1-5; D gene ambiguous. V lost 2 bases to trimming and J lost 6 bases, with 8 bases between them. Germline V gene data show CDR1 as SGHAT and CDR2 as FQNNGV. This CDR3 spans 13 amino acids. CDR3 in amino acids: CASSLFEGQPQHF. The CDR3 region has the DNA TGTGCCAGCAGCTTATTCGAGGGTCAGCCCCAGCATTTT. The full variable domain, in which reference TRBV11-2 and TRBJ1-5 provide the parts outside the CDR3, is EAGVAQSPRYKIIEKRQSVAFWCNPISGHATLYWYQQILGQGPKLLIQFQNNGVVDDSQLPKDRFSAERLKGVDSTLKIQPAKLEDSAVYLCASSLFEGQPQHFGDGTRLSIL.

The chain couples TRBV7-6 to TRBJ2-1; TRBD1 matches at 7 bases. This CDR3 is built from 13 residues. V was pared by 5 bases and J by 5 bases, with 3 bases of the junction left unmatched. CDR1 is SGHVS, CDR2 FNYEAQ, per germline. Here the CDR3 reads CASSPGQNNEQFF. Here the CDR3 DNA reads TGTGCCAGCAGCCCGGGACAGAACAATGAGCAGTTCTTC.

The V and J genes are TRBV28 and TRBJ1-1; 7 nucleotides align to TRBD1. CDR1 is MDHEN and CDR2 is SYDVKM in the germline V gene. The V segment lost 5 bases and the J segment 5 bases; nucleotides outside the gene matches: 5. CDR3 size: 13 residues. Written as DNA, the CDR3 is TGTGCCAGCAGTACCCAGGGGGAGACTGAAGCTTTCTTT. Its translation: CASSTQGETEAFF.

V usage is TRBV5-6 and J usage is TRBJ1-2; 10 bases map to TRBD1. CDR1 and CDR2 (germline): SGHDT, YYEEEE. The CDR3 sequence is 11 residues long. J gave up 11 bases and V 4 bases, and 2 bases lay outside the gene matches. The CDR3 sequence: CASSVGQGYTF. Here the CDR3 DNA reads TGTGCCAGCAGCGTGGGACAGGGGTACACCTTC.

This rearrangement joins TRBV5-8 to TRBJ1-2; 7 positions agree with TRBD1. CDR3 length equals 16 residues. V lost 4 bases to trimming and J lost 6 bases; unmatched junction nucleotides: 15. Germline lookup yields CDR1 SGHTS and CDR2 YDEGEE. CDR3 DNA sequence: TGTGCCAGCAGCCTACCGTGGACAGGCCCATTTGATGGCTACACCTTC. Translating it yields CASSLPWTGPFDGYTF.

Only one count was recorded for this clone. This chain links TRBV9 with TRBJ2-1; 7 bases match TRBD2. Germline trimming cut 0 bases from V and 1 base from J; bases unmatched to any gene: 1. Germline-derived CDR1 and CDR2 are SGDLS and YYNGEE. The CDR3 extends over 15 amino acids. CDR3 bases: TGTGCCAGCAGCGTAGGGCGGGAGTCCTACAATGAGCAGTTCTTC. Amino acid sequence: CASSVGRESYNEQFF.

This CDR3 reads CASSRADRANDYGYTF. For the CDR3, the DNA is TGTGCCAGCAGCAGGGCCGACAGGGCGAATGACTATGGCTACACCTTC. The J gene is TRBJ1-2, the V gene TRBV11-2; 7 nucleotides line up with TRBD1. Germline CDR1 is SGHAT and CDR2 is FQNNGV. CDR3 length: 16 amino acids. Trimming cost V 5 bases and J 3 bases; bases outside gene matches: 12.

The chain employs TRBV5-5 and TRBJ2-5; D perhaps matches TRBD1 (6 bases). The CDR3 has 14 residues. Trimming removed 4 bases from V and 5 bases from J, with 15 bases in between. CDR1 and CDR2 from the germline V gene are SGHKS and YYEKEE (reference sequence). CDR3 residues: CASSLGASLETQYF. The CDR3, as DNA: TGTGCCAGCAGCCTGGGGGCCAGCCTGGAGACCCAGTACTTC.

The chain employs TRBV6-4 and TRBJ1-6; D unclear. The CDR3 totals 13 residues. CDR1 is MRHNA, CDR2 SNTAGT, per germline. Trimming stripped 2 bases from V and 9 bases from J, with 8 bases between. Here the CDR3 reads CASSDGLISPLHF. Here the CDR3 DNA reads TGTGCCAGCAGTGACGGACTGATTTCACCCCTCCACTTT.

The chain employs TRBV5-4 and TRBJ1-6; 9 nucleotides match TRBD1. Germline loops: CDR1 SGHNT, CDR2 YYREEE (reference sequence). The CDR3 is made up of 16 amino acids. Unmatched junction bases numbered 11, after V lost 3 bases and J lost 10 bases. The CDR3 loop reads CASSSAAQGARSPLHF. The CDR3 DNA reads TGTGCCAGCAGCTCGGCCGCACAGGGGGCTCGGTCACCCCTCCACTTT.